The clone carrying this TCR beta chain occurred once. No antigen is known for it. The data were taken from a study of T-cell memory formation after mild COVID-19. Across the whole study: The two donors had largely donor-specific TCR clusters. Findings and caveats of the study: From day 15 to 85, contracting clones were balanced between CD4 and CD8, whereas later expanders leaned toward CD4+. Prior to infection, memory already included some responding clones, suggesting cross-reactive memory joined.

V lost 5 bases to trimming and J lost 3 bases; unmatched junction nucleotides: 4. Germline values: CDR1 MNHEY, CDR2 SMNVEV (reference sequence). This CDR3 region has 15 residues. Researchers used 5'RACE with constant-segment primers to make TCR alpha and TCR beta cDNA libraries that carry sample barcodes and UMIs. TCRdb re-derived calls from the 5' RACE reads in MiXCR, one entry per CDR3 protein. The sample yields over 450,000 distinct CDR3 sequences, roughly 20% seen once. The receptor's source is an adult woman who had mild COVID-19 (a few samples of this study predate the infection). Cell type and time point are not known. Sequenced input: PBMCs or a T cell subset sorted from them (not recorded which). V and J are TRBV27 and TRBJ1-2; 12 bases are a match to TRBD1. CDR3 coding DNA: TGTGCCAGCAGTCGAGGGACAGGGGGCCACTATGGCTACACCTTC. Its translation is CASSRGTGGHYGYTF.